This T cell receptor beta chain was identified in a study of blood T cell repertoires in COVID-19. The overall study: From the United States, Italy and Spain came samples of acute and convalescent COVID-19. PBMCs, B-cell-depleted T cells, or T cells provided the cDNA or gDNA that made up the material.

Sequencing was performed with immunoSEQ multiplex PCR; in TCRdb, only in-frame clones are kept and a portion is missing. The sample comprises 100,000 or so clones, about 86% of which are singletons, and roughly 2.6% rests with the top ten. CDR1 and CDR2 from the germline V gene are LNHDA and SQIVND (reference sequence). V gave up 3 bases and J gave up 2 bases; unmatched junction bases: 6. The CDR3 is 16 amino acids. Donors of Cohort 3 who recovered were those that had two negative PCRs, clearance, or symptom resolution. The rearrangement joins TRBV19 to TRBJ1-2; 10 bases map to TRBD1. The sequence was collected from a woman aged 50 to 60 who had recovered from COVID-19. Sequenced: PBMCs or T cells enriched from blood (not recorded which). CDR3 protein: CASSMTGGTRNYGYTF. CDR3 sequence (DNA): TGTGCCAGTAGTATGACAGGGGGCACTCGAAACTATGGCTACACCTTC.